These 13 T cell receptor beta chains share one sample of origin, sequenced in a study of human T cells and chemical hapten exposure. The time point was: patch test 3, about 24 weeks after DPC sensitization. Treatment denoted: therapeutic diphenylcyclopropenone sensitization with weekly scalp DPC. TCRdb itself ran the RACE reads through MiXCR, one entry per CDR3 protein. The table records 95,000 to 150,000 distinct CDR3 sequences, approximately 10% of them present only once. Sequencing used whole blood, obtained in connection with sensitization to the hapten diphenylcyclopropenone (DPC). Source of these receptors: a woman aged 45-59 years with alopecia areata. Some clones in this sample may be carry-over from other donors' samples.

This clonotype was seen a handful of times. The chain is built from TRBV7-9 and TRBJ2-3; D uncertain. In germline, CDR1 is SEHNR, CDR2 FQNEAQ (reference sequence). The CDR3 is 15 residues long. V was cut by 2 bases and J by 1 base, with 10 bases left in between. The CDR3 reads CASSLRRIGTDTQYF. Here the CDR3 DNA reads TGTGCCAGCAGCTTACGGAGAATCGGCACAGATACGCAGTATTTT.

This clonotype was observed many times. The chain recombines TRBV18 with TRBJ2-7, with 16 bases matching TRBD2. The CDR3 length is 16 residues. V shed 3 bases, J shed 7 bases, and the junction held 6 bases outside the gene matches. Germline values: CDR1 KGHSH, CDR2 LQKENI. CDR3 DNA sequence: TGTGCCAGCTCACCCCGCAAGGGACTAGCGGGAGGGGAGCAGTACTTC. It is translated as CASSPRKGLAGGEQYF.

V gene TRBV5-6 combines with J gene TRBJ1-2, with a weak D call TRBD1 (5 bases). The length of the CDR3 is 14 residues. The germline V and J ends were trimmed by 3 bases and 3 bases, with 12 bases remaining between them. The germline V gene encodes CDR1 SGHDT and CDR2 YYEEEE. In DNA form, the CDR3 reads TGTGCCAGCAGCTCAGGGACGGCGGACTATGGCTACACCTTC. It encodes CASSSGTADYGYTF.

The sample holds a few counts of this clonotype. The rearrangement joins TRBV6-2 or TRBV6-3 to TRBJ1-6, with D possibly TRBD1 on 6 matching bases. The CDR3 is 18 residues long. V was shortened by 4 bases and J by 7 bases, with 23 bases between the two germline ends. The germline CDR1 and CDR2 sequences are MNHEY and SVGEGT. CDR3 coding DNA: TGTGCCAGCAGTTTTACAGGGTCGAAGACGTCAGGGAATTCACCCCTCCACTTT. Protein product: CASSFTGSKTSGNSPLHF.

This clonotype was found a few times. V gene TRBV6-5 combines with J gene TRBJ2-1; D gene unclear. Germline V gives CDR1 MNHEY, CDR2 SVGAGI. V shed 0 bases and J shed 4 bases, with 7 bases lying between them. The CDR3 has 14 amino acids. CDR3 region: CASSYSGSYNEQFF. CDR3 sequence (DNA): TGTGCCAGCAGTTACTCGGGCAGTTACAATGAGCAGTTCTTC.

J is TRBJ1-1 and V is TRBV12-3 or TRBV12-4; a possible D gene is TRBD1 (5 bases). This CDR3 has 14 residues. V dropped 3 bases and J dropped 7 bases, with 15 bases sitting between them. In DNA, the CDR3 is TGTGCCAGCAGTTTTTACAGGCGAGACATTGAAGCTTTCTTT. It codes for CASSFYRRDIEAFF.

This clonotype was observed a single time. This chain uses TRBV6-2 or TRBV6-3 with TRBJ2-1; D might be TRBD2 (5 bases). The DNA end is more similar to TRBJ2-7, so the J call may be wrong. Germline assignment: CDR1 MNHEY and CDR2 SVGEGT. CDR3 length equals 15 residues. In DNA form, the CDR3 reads TGTGCCAGCAGCATAAGCGGTTTTCCCTACAATGAGCAGTACTTC. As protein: CASSISGFPYNEQYF.

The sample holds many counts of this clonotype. The CDR3 loop reads CSAPPQGARSDTQYF. CDR3 nucleotides: TGCAGTGCCCCCCCCCAGGGGGCGCGTTCAGATACGCAGTATTTT. V is TRBV20-1 and J is TRBJ2-3; 8 bases are shared with TRBD1. The J segment lost 4 bases and the V segment lost 6 bases, leaving 12 bases of the junction unmatched. The CDR3 is 15 residues long. The germline V gene has CDR1 DFQATT and CDR2 SNEGSKA (reference sequence).

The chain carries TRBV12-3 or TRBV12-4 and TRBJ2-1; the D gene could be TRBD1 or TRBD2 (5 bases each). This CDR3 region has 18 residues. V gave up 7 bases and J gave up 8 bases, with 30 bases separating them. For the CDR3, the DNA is TGTGCCAGCAAGATCGAATACCCCCTGGCAGGGAATAGCGATGAGCAGTTCTTC. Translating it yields CASKIEYPLAGNSDEQFF.

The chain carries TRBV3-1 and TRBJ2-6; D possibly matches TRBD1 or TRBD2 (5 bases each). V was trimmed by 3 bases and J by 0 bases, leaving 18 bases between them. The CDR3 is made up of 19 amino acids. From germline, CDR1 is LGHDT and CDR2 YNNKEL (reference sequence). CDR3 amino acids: CASSHPVWDATSGANVLTF. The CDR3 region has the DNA TGTGCCAGCAGCCACCCGGTTTGGGACGCCACCTCTGGGGCCAACGTCCTGACTTTC. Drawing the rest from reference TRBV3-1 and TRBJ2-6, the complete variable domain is DTAVSQTPKYLVTQMGNDKSIKCEQNLGHDTMYWYKQDSKKFLKIMFSYNNKELIINETVPNRFSPKSPDKAHLNLHINSLELGDSAVYFCASSHPVWDATSGANVLTFGAGSRLTVL.

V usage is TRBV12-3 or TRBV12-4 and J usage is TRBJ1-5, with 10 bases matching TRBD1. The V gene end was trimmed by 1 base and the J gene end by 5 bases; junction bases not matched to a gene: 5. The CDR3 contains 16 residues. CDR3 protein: CASSLDPGQGHQPQHF. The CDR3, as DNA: TGTGCCAGCAGTTTAGATCCGGGACAGGGGCATCAGCCCCAGCATTTT.

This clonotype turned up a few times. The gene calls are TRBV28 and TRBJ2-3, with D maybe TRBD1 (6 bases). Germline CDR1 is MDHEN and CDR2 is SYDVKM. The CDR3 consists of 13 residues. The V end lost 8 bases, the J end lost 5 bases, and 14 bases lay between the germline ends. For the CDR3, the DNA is TGTGCCAGCCTGGGGGCGCCGGGAGATACGCAGTATTTT. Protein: CASLGAPGDTQYF.

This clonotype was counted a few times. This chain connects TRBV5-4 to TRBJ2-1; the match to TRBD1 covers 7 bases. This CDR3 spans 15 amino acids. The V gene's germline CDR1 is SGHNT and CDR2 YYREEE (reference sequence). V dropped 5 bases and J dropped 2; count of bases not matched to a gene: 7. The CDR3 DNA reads TGTGCCAGCAGTCCCGGGACAGCCCCCTACAATGAGCAGTTCTTC. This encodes CASSPGTAPYNEQFF.